This TCR beta chain was captured by sequencing in a study of tumor-infiltrating lymphocytes in oesophageal squamous cell carcinoma. One entry per CDR3 protein, called by TCRdb with MiXCR from the PCR reads. The repertoire holds 10,000 to 15,000 distinct CDR3 sequences, with around 56% as singletons. This CDR3 contains 14 residues. V dropped 6 bases and J dropped 5; count of bases not matched to a gene: 6. The germline V gene has CDR1 MNHGY and CDR2 SVAAGI. The sample comprised esophageal tumor tissue. V is TRBV6-9 and J is TRBJ1-1; 10 bases are shared with TRBD1. This receptor was identified in a female donor with esophageal squamous cell carcinoma. For the CDR3, the DNA is TGTGCCAGCAGACAAGGGACAGGGGAAACTGAAGCTTTCTTT. It translates to CASRQGTGETEAFF.